This is a list of T cell receptor beta chains from one sample in a study of T cell responses to AZD1222 COVID-19 vaccine. Some clones are missing from TCRdb's copy, which holds only in-frame ones; the method was immunoSEQ multiplex PCR. The sample carries around 140,000 clones, 85% to 95% recorded once. This specimen was peripheral blood, taken 28 days after the second AZD1222 dose. Receptors originate from an adult who received the AZD1222 COVID-19 vaccine. The CDR3 runs from the conserved cysteine through the conserved F or W. The D gene is left open where the match is weak. Clone size is not always given. Where it is, it says once, few, many or a class for expanded clones.

D gene: .
V gene: TRBV2
J gene: TRBJ1-4
clone size: .
CDR3 DNA: TGTGCCAGCAGTGAAGGGGGTATGAATGAAAAACTGTTTTTT
CDR3 protein: CASSEGGMNEKLFF

D gene: TRBD1
V gene: TRBV6-5
J gene: TRBJ1-2
clone size: once
CDR3 DNA: TGTGCCAGCAGCTCAAACAGGGGATTATTTTATGGCTACACCTTC
CDR3 protein: CASSSNRGLFYGYTF

D gene: TRBD2
V gene: TRBV15
J gene: TRBJ2-5
clone size: .
CDR3 DNA: TGTGCCACCAGCAGTGAGGCCGGGGGGTACGAGACCCAGTACTTC
CDR3 protein: CATSSEAGGYETQYF

D gene: TRBD1
V gene: TRBV6-1
J gene: TRBJ1-2
clone size: .
CDR3 DNA: TGTGCCAGCAGTGAAGCGGGGGACAGCTTCTATGGCTACACCTTC
CDR3 protein: CASSEAGDSFYGYTF

D gene: .
V gene: TRBV7-2
J gene: TRBJ1-5
clone size: once
CDR3 DNA: TGTGCCAGCAGCTTAGTAGGAGGTCAGCCCCAGCATTTT
CDR3 protein: CASSLVGGQPQHF

D gene: .
V gene: TRBV21-1
J gene: TRBJ1-6
clone size: .
CDR3 DNA: TGTGCCAGCAGCAAATTCCGGGACACTAATTCACCCCTCCACTTT
CDR3 protein: CASSKFRDTNSPLHF

D gene: TRBD1
V gene: TRBV7-3
J gene: TRBJ1-1
clone size: .
CDR3 DNA: TGTGCCAGCAGCCAGGGGGAGAACACTGAAGCTTTCTTT
CDR3 protein: CASSQGENTEAFF

D gene: .
V gene: TRBV2
J gene: TRBJ1-1
clone size: .
CDR3 DNA: TGTGCCAGCAGCGCTGAGAACACTGAAGCTTTCTTT
CDR3 protein: CASSAENTEAFF

D gene: TRBD1
V gene: TRBV7-3
J gene: TRBJ1-2
clone size: .
CDR3 DNA: TGTGCCAGCAGTCTACAGGGGGTGACACATTCAATTAACTATGGCTACACCTTC
CDR3 protein: CASSLQGVTHSINYGYTF

D gene: .
V gene: TRBV27
J gene: TRBJ1-1
clone size: .
CDR3 DNA: TGTGCCAGCAGTTGGAGAGGGGCGAACACTGAAGCTTTCTTT
CDR3 protein: CASSWRGANTEAFF